The 2 T cell receptor beta chains presented below share a single source sample, sequenced in a study of blood T cell repertoires in COVID-19. This table comes from immunoSEQ multiplex PCR, and its TCRdb copy is limited to in-frame clones, with some not included. Of under 200,000 clones in the sample, around 80% were seen once. The sequencing sample was made of PBMCs or T cells enriched from blood (not recorded which). The receptors shown here come from an older woman in a cohort exposed to, infected with or recovered from COVID-19 (not recorded which).

This rearrangement joins TRBV7-3 to TRBJ2-3; perhaps TRBD2 as D (5 bases). The CDR3 contains 14 residues. Looked up from germline, CDR1 is SGHTA and CDR2 is FQGTGA. V was trimmed by 5 bases and J by 2 bases, leaving 11 bases between them. The CDR3 reads CASSPGLHTDTQYF. DNA of the CDR3: TGTGCCAGCAGCCCGGGATTGCACACAGATACGCAGTATTTT.

This rearrangement joins TRBV27 to TRBJ2-6; 8 nucleotides agree with TRBD1. The CDR3 has 16 amino acids. J gave up 3 bases and V 5 bases, and 6 bases lay outside the gene matches. From germline, CDR1 is MNHEY and CDR2 SMNVEV (reference sequence). CDR3 nucleotide sequence: TGTGCCAGCAGTCCGTGGACAGGGAATGGGGCCAACGTCCTGACTTTC. It yields the protein CASSPWTGNGANVLTF. Full variable domain (missing parts from reference TRBV27 and TRBJ2-6): EAQVTQNPRYLITVTGKKLTVTCSQNMNHEYMSWYRQDPGLGLRQIYYSMNVEVTDKGDVPEGYKVSRKEKRNFPLILESPSPNQTSLYFCASSPWTGNGANVLTFGAGSRLTVL.